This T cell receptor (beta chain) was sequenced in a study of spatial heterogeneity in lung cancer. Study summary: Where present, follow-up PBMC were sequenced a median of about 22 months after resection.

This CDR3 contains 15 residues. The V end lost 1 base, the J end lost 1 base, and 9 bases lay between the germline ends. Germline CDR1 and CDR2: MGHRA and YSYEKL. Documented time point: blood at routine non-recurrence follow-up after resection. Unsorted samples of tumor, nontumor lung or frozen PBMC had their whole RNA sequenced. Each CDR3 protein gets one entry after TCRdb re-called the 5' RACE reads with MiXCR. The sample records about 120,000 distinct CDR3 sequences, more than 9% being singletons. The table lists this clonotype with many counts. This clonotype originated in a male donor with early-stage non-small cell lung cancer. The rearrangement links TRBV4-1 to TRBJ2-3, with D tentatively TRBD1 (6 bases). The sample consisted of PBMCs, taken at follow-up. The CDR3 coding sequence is TGCGCCAGCAGCCAAGGGGGGCCGGGCACAGATACGCAGTATTTT. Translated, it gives CASSQGGPGTDTQYF.